The rows below give T cell receptor beta chains drawn from one sample of a study of blood T cell repertoires in COVID-19. The method was immunoSEQ multiplex PCR; TCRdb's version includes in-frame clones alone and lacks a portion of them. The sample gives about 260,000 clones, approximately 90% of which show up once; about 3% is in the top ten. The sequencing sample was made of PBMCs or T cells enriched from blood (not recorded which). The receptors derive from a man in his forties who had been exposed to COVID-19. CDR3s include the opening cysteine and the closing phenylalanine or tryptophan. Fields, in order: clone size, CDR3 length, D gene, V gene, J gene, CDR3 protein, CDR3 DNA. The D gene is left open where the match is weak. Rows may omit the clone size; those that give it use once, few, many or a size class.

>NA|15|NA|TRBV4-2|TRBJ2-7
CASSQVESGPYEQYF
TGTGCCAGCAGCCAAGTCGAGTCAGGGCCCTACGAGCAGTACTTC
>NA|16|TRBD2|TRBV5-4|TRBJ2-7
CASSFLGTRLNREQYF
TGTGCCAGCAGCTTTCTGGGGACTAGGCTAAACCGCGAGCAGTACTTC
>NA|16|TRBD1|TRBV4-1|TRBJ1-3
CASSPQGIGFGNTIYF
TGCGCCAGCAGCCCACAGGGGATAGGTTTCGGAAACACCATATATTTT
>NA|12|NA|TRBV7-9|TRBJ1-1
CASSSTGTEAFF
TGTGCCAGCAGCTCAACAGGTACTGAAGCTTTCTTT
>NA|15|TRBD2|TRBV7-8|TRBJ2-7
CASSYGTSSSYEQYF
TGTGCCAGCAGCTACGGGACTAGCTCAAGCTACGAGCAGTACTTC
>NA|14|TRBD1|TRBV7-9|TRBJ1-1
CASSLNTGAIEAFF
TGTGCCAGCAGCTTAAATACAGGGGCTATTGAAGCTTTCTTT
>once|15|NA|TRBV19|TRBJ2-7
CASSIAATVSYEQYF
TGTGCCAGTAGTATAGCAGCGACAGTGTCCTACGAGCAGTACTTC
>once|14|NA|TRBV12-5|TRBJ1-5
CASAYGGANQPQHF
TGTGCTAGTGCCTACGGGGGGGCGAATCAGCCCCAGCATTTT
>NA|15|TRBD1|TRBV5-4|TRBJ2-7
CASSLVQGTSYEQYF
TGTGCCAGCAGCTTGGTACAGGGGACCTCCTACGAGCAGTACTTC
>NA|15|NA|TRBV11-1|TRBJ2-2
CASSFFLANTGELFF
TGTGCCAGCAGCTTCTTTCTCGCGAACACCGGGGAGCTGTTTTTT
>NA|15|NA|TRBV19|TRBJ1-2
CASSIDSRQHYGYTF
TGTGCCAGTAGTATAGACTCCAGACAGCATTATGGCTACACCTTC
>NA|15|TRBD1|TRBV18|TRBJ1-2
CASSPTTTGGQGYTF
TGTGCCAGCTCACCGACTACTACAGGGGGACAAGGCTACACCTTC
>NA|12|NA|TRBV30|TRBJ1-2
CAWSPNRAGYTF
TGTGCCTGGAGCCCGAACAGGGCTGGCTACACCTTC
>NA|15|TRBD1|TRBV11-3|TRBJ2-3
CASSDRDSLLDTQYF
TGTGCCAGCAGTGACCGGGACAGTCTTCTAGATACGCAGTATTTT
>few|14|NA|TRBV7-3|TRBJ1-1
CASSFRNLNTEAFF
TGTGCCAGCAGCTTCCGCAACTTGAACACTGAAGCTTTCTTT
>NA|13|NA|TRBV2|TRBJ1-2
CASTKQELRGYTF
TGTGCCAGCACGAAACAGGAACTTCGTGGCTACACCTTC
>once|15|TRBD1|TRBV28|TRBJ1-1
CASSRWGQGNTEAFF
TGTGCCAGCAGTCGATGGGGACAGGGGAACACTGAAGCTTTCTTT
>NA|13|NA|TRBV28|TRBJ2-7
CASSSPFVAEQYF
TGTGCCAGCAGTTCACCCTTTGTGGCCGAGCAGTACTTC
>NA|13|NA|TRBV7-9|TRBJ2-3
CASRWTVRDTQYF
TGTGCCAGCAGGTGGACAGTCAGGGATACGCAGTATTTT
>few|15|TRBD2|TRBV7-9|TRBJ2-7
CASSSLAGVSYEQYF
TGTGCCAGCAGCTCCCTAGCGGGAGTCTCCTACGAGCAGTACTTC
>NA|15|TRBD1|TRBV2|TRBJ1-4
CASNSGGQTNEKLFF
TGTGCCAGCAATAGCGGGGGACAGACTAATGAAAAACTGTTTTTT
>NA|11|NA|TRBV6-6|TRBJ1-1
CASSYSTEAFF
TGTGCCAGCAGTTACTCGACAGAAGCTTTCTTT
>NA|15|TRBD1|TRBV5-1|TRBJ1-2
CASSLADRGNYGYTF
TGCGCCAGCAGCTTGGCGGACAGGGGGAACTATGGCTACACCTTC
>NA|16|TRBD2|TRBV28|TRBJ2-3
CASSSRAGFSTDTQYF
TGTGCCAGCAGTTCTAGAGCGGGATTCAGCACAGATACGCAGTATTTT